Given below is one T cell receptor (beta chain) in context. The germline V gene encodes CDR1 SGDLS and CDR2 YYNGEE. The CDR3 consists of 14 residues. V was shortened by 4 bases and J by 0 bases, with 10 bases between the two germline ends. Sequencing used immunoSEQ multiplex PCR; TCRdb keeps in-frame clones, though not all of them. The sample has 40,000 to 60,000 clones; roughly 88% are singletons. This record comes from a study of OX40 agonist ivuxolimab in advanced cancers. J is TRBJ1-1 and V is TRBV9; the D gene is possibly TRBD1 (5 bases). Sample: CD4+ or CD8+ T cells sorted from blood, taken in a trial of the OX40 agonist ivuxolimab. This receptor was identified in an adult with an advanced solid tumor such as melanoma, head and neck, liver or kidney cancer. The CDR3: CASSSRALNTEAFF. In DNA form, the CDR3 reads TGTGCCAGCAGCAGCAGGGCGCTGAACACTGAAGCTTTCTTT.